This T cell receptor beta chain was documented in a study of regulatory T cells in long-lasting Graves disease. Whole-study results and caveats: Favored gene segments in persistent disease were TRBV28, TRBJ1-2 and TRBJ2-5. What was studied was peripheral blood only, and not thyroid tissue.

This sample's time point: newly diagnosed GD, antithyroid drugs for less than 3 months. Generation of the TCR library employed RNA extracted from PBMCs. The patients were enrolled through endocrinology in Xi'an, China. Investigators prepared the TCR beta libraries by applying iRepertoire HTBI primers and Arm-PCR of CDR3 regions. From the multiplex PCR reads, TCRdb called clonotypes with MiXCR, one entry per CDR3 protein. The sample records approximately 300,000 distinct CDR3 sequences, 15% to 20% being singletons. A remark on this clonotype: Its target is unknown.

Germline assignment: CDR1 MNHEY and CDR2 SMNVEV (reference sequence). Unmatched junction bases numbered 12, after V lost 4 bases and J lost 4 bases. There are 16 residues in the CDR3. This clonotype was obtained from a female donor with Graves disease. The material was peripheral blood mononuclear cells (PBMCs), obtained at new diagnosis, from a patient treated with antithyroid drugs. The gene calls are TRBV27 and TRBJ1-2; 7 bases map to TRBD1. The CDR3 coding sequence is TGTGCCAGCAGTTCCCAGGGGGGGGACAGATTCTATGGCTACACCTTC. Encoded protein: CASSSQGGDRFYGYTF.